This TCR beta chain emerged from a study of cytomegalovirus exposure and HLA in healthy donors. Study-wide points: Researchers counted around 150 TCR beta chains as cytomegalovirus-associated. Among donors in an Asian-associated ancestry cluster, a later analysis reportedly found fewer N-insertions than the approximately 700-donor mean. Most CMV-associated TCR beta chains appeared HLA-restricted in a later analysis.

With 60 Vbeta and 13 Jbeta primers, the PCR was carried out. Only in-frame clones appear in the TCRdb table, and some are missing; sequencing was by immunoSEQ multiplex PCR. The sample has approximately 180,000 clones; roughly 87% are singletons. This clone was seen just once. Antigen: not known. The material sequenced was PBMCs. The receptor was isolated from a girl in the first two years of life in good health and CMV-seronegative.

The CDR3 spells CASSQGPARSGYNEQFF. Here the CDR3 DNA reads TGCGCCAGCAGCCAAGGGCCGGCCCGGTCAGGCTACAATGAGCAGTTCTTC. This chain uses TRBV4-1 with TRBJ2-1; no firm D call. Germline loops: CDR1 MGHRA, CDR2 YSYEKL. CDR3 length: 17 amino acids. With 1 base removed from V and 3 bases from J, the gap between germline ends came to 16 bases.